The clone carrying this T cell receptor beta chain was detected a few times. Each CDR3 protein gets one entry after TCRdb re-called the RACE reads with MiXCR. The data show 65,000 to 85,000 distinct CDR3 sequences, about an eighth seen once. Time point described: patch test 1, 2 weeks after DPC sensitization. Treatment meaning: therapeutic diphenylcyclopropenone sensitization with weekly scalp DPC. Germline V CDR1 and CDR2: MNHEY, SVGAGI. This CDR3 is built from 17 residues. V was shortened by 5 bases and J by 6 bases, with 23 bases between the two germline ends. The sample belongs to a study of human T cells and chemical hapten exposure.

V and J are TRBV6-5 and TRBJ2-1; TRBD1 or TRBD2 may be the D gene (7 bases each). The receptor comes from a woman aged 55-69 years with alopecia areata. Some clones in this sample may be carry-over from other donors' samples. This specimen was whole blood, taken in connection with sensitization to the hapten diphenylcyclopropenone (DPC). CDR3 coding DNA: TGTGCCAGCAGTCCAACCCCAGGGGGGGGACGGTTCAATGAGCAGTTCTTC. It encodes CASSPTPGGGRFNEQFF.